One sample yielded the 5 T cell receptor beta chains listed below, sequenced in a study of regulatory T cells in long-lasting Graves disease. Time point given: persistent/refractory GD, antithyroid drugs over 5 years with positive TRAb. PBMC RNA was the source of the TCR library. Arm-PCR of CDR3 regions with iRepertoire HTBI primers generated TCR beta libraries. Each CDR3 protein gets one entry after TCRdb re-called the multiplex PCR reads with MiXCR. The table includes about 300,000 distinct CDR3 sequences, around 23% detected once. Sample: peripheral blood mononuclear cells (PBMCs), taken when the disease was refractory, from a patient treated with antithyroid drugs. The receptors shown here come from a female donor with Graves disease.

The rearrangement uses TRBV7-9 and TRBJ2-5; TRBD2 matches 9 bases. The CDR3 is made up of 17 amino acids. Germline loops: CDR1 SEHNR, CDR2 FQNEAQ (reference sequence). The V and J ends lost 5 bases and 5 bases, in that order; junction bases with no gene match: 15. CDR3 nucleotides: TGTGCCAGCAGCGTAGTGGTGGCGGGAGGGGTCGGGGAGACCCAGTACTTC. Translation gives CASSVVVAGGVGETQYF.

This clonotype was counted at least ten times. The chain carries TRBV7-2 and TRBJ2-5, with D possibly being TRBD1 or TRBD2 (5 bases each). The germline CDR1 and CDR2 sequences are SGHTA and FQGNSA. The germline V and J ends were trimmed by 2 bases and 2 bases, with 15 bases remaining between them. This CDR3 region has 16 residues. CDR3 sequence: CASSLRPLRGQETQYF. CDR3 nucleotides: TGTGCCAGCAGCTTAAGGCCCCTGAGGGGACAAGAGACCCAGTACTTC. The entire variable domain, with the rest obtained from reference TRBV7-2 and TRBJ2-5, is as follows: GAGVSQSPSNKVTEKGKDVELRCDPISGHTALYWYRQSLGQGLEFLIYFQGNSAPDKSGLPSDRFSAERTGGSVSTLTIQRTQQEDSAVYLCASSLRPLRGQETQYFGPGTRLLVL.

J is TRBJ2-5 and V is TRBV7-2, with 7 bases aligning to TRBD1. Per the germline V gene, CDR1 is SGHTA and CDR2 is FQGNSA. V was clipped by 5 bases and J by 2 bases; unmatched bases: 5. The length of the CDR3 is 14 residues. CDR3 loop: CASSRDSAQETQYF. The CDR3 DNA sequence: TGTGCCAGCAGCCGGGACAGCGCGCAAGAGACCCAGTACTTC.

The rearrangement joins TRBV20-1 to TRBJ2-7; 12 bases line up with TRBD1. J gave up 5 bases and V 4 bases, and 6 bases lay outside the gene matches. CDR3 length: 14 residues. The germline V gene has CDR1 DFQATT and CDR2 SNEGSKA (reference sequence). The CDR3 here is CSATLRDRGHEQYF. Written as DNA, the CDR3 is TGCAGTGCTACGCTCCGGGACAGGGGGCACGAGCAGTACTTC.

The CDR3, as DNA: TGTGCCAGCAGCGTAGGGGGACTCGCCGACAATGAGCAGTTCTTC. It codes for CASSVGGLADNEQFF. The gene calls are TRBV9 and TRBJ2-1; a weak D match, TRBD2 (6 bases). V lost 0 bases and J lost 5, with 12 bases in between. The CDR3 loop spans 15 amino acids. CDR1 SGDLS and CDR2 YYNGEE come from the germline V gene.